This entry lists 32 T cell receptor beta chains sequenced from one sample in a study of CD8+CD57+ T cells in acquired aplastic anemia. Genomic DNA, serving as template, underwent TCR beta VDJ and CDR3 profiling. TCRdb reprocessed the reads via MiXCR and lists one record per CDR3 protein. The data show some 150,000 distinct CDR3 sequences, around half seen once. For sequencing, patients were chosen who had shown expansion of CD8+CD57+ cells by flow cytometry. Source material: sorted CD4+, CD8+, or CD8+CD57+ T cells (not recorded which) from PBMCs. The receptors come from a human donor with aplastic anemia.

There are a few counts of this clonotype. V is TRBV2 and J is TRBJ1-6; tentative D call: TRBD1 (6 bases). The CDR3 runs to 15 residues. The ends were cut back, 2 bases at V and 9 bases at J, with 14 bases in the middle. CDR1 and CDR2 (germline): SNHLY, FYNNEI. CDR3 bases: TGTGCCAGCAGTGAAAAATGGGGGGCAGGTTCACCCCTCCACTTT. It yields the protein CASSEKWGAGSPLHF.

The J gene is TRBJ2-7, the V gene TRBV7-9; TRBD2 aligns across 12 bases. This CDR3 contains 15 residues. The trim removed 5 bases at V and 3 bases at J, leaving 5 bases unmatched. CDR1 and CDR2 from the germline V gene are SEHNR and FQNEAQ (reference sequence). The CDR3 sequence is CASSIRLAGDYEQYF. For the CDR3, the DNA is TGTGCCAGCAGCATAAGACTAGCGGGAGACTACGAGCAGTACTTC.

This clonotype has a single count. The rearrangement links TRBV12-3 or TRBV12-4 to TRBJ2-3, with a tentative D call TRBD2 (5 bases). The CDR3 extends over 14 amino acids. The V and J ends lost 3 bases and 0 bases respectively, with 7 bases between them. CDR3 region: CASSFTGSTDTQYF. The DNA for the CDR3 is TGTGCCAGCAGTTTTACGGGAAGCACAGATACGCAGTATTTT.

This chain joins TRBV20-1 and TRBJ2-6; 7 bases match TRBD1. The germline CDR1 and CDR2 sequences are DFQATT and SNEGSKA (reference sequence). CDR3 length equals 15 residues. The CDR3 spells CSLRGLSSGANVLTF. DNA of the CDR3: TGCAGCTTGAGGGGGCTTAGCTCTGGGGCCAACGTCCTGACTTTC.

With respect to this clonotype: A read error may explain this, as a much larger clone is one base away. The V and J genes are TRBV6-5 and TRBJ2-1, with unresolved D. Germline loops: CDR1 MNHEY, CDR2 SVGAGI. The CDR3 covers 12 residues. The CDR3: CASSYSTKEQLF. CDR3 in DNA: TGTGCCAGCAGTTACTCGACGAAAGAGCAGCTCTTC.

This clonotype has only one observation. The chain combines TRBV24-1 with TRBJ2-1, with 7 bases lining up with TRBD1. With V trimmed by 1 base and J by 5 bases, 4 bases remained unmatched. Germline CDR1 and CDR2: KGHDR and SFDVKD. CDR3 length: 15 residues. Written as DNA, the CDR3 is TGTGCCACCAGTGATTTCCGGGACAGCCACAATGAGCAGTTCTTC. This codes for CATSDFRDSHNEQFF.

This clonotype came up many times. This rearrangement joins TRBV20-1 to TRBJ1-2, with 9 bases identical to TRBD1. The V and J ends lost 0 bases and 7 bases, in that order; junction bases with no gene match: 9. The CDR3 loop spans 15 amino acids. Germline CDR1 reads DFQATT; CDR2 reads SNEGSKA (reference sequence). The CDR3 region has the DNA TGCAGTGCTAGAGATTGGGACAGGGAATCATCTGGCTACACCTTC. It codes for CSARDWDRESSGYTF.

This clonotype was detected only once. CDR3 DNA: TGTGCCAGTATTGGGACTAGCGGGGGGCGCACAGATACGCAGTATTTT. Translation: CASIGTSGGRTDTQYF. V usage is TRBV19 and J usage is TRBJ2-3; 15 bases agree with TRBD2. Trimming at V came to 7 bases and at J to 1 base, leaving 3 bases not matched to a gene. The CDR3 extends over 16 amino acids. Per the germline V gene, CDR1 is LNHDA and CDR2 is SQIVND (reference sequence).

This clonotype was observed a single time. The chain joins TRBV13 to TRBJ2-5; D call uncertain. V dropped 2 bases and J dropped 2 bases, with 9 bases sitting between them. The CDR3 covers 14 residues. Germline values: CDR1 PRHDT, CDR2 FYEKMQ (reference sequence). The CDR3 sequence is CASSLKSIQETQYF. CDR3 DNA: TGTGCCAGCAGCTTAAAGTCCATACAAGAGACCCAGTACTTC.

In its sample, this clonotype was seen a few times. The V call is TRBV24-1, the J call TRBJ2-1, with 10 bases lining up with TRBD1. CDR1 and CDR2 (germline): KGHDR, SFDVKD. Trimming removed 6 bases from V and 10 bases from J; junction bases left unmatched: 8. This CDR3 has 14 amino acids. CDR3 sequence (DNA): TGTGCCACCAGTCCAGGACAGGGGGAAACAGAGCAGTTCTTC. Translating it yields CATSPGQGETEQFF.

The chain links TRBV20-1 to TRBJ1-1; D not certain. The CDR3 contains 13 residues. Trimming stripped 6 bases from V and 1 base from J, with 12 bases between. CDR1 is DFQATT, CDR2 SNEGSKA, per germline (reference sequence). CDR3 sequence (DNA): TGCAGTGCGCCCGCTTCAGAGAACACTGAAGCTTTCTTT. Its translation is CSAPASENTEAFF.

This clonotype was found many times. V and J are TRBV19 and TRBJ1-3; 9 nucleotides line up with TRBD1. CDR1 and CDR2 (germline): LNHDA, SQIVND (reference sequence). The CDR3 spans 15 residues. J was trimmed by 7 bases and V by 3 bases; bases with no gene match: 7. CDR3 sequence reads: CASSMAGQGGNTIYF. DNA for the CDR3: TGTGCCAGTAGTATGGCGGGACAGGGAGGGAACACCATATATTTT.

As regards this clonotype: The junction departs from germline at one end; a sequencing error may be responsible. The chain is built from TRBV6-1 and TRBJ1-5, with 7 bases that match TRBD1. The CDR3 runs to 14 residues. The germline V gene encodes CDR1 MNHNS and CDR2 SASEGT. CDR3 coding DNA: TGTGCCAGCAGGGAAGGGACAGAGAAGCAGCCCCGGCATTTT. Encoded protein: CASREGTEKQPRHF.

The CDR3 region is CASSFLRPSRSDTQYF. CDR3 DNA sequence: TGTGCCAGCAGCTTTTTAAGGCCCTCGAGGTCAGATACGCAGTATTTT. J is TRBJ2-3 and V is TRBV11-2; D gene unclear. Trimming removed 3 bases at V and 4 bases at J, with 17 bases between. Per the germline V gene, CDR1 is SGHAT and CDR2 is FQNNGV. The CDR3 is 16 amino acids.

The chain's CDR3 is CASSYASTEAFF. CDR3 nucleotide sequence: TGTGCCAGCAGTTATGCCAGCACTGAAGCTTTCTTT. V and J are TRBV6-6 and TRBJ1-1; no firm D call. Trimming took off 3 bases at V and 4 bases at J, with 6 bases between the two ends. Germline assignment: CDR1 MNHNY and CDR2 SVGAGI (reference sequence). The CDR3 runs 12 residues.

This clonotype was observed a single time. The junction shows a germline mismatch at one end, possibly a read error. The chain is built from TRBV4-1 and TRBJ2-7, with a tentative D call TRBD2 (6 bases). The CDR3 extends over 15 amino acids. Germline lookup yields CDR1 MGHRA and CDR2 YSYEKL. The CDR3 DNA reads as TGCGCCAGCTCTCCTCAGGCGGGGAGCTCCTACGAACAGTACTTC. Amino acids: CASSPQAGSSYEQYF.

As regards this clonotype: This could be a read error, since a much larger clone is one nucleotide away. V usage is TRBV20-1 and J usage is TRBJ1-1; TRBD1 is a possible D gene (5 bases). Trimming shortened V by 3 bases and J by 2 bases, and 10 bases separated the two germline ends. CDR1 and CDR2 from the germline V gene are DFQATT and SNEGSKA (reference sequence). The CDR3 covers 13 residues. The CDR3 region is CSASGGCNTEAFF. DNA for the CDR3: TGCAGTGCTAGCGGGGGTTGTAACACTGAAGCTTTCTTT.

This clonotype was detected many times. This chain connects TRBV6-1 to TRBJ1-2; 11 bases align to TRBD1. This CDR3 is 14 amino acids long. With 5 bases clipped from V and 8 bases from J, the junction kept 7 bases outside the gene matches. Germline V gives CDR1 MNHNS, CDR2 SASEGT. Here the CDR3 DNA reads TGTGCCAGCAGTCCGGACAGGGGGCGTATGGGCTACACCTTC. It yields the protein CASSPDRGRMGYTF.

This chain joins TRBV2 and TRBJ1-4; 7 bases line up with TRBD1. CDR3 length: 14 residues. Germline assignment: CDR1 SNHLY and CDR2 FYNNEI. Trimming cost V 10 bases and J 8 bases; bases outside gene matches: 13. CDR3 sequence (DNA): TGTGCCACATCAGGTGGGGGACAGATAGAAAAACTGTTTTTT. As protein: CATSGGGQIEKLFF.

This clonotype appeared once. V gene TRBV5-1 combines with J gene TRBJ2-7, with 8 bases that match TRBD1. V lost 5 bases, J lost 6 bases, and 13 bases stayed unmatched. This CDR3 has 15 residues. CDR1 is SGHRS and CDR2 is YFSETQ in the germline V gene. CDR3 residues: CASRARTGFRGEQYF. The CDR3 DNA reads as TGCGCCAGCAGGGCAAGGACAGGGTTCCGAGGCGAGCAGTACTTC. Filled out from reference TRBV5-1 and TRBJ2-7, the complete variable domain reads KAGVTQTPRYLIKTRGQQVTLSCSPISGHRSVSWYQQTPGQGLQFLFEYFSETQRNKGNFPGRFSGRQFSNSRSEMNVSTLELGDSALYLCASRARTGFRGEQYFGPGTRLTVT.

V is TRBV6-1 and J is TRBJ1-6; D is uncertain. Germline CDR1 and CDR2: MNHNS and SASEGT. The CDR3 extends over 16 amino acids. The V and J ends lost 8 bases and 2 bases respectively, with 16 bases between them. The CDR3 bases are TGTGCCAGCGAAGAGGGCAGGCTAACCTATAATTCACCCCTCCACTTT. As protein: CASEEGRLTYNSPLHF.

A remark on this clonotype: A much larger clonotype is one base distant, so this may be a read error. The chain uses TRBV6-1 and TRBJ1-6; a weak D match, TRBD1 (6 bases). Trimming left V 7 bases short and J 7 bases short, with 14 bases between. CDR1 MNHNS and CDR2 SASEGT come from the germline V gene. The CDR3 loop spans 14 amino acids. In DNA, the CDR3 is TGTGCCAGCAATGACAGGAGGGTCAATTCACCCCTCCACTTT. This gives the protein CASNDRRVNSPLHF.

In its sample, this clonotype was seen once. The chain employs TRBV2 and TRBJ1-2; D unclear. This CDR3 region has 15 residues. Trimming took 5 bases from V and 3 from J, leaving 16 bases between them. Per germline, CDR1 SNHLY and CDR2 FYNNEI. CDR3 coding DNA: TGTGCCAGCAGTTATACGCCCAGGAAGGACTATGGCTACACCTTC. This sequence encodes CASSYTPRKDYGYTF. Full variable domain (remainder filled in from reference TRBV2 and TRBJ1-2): EPEVTQTPSHQVTQMGQEVILRCVPISNHLYFYWYRQILGQKVEFLVSFYNNEISEKSEIFDDQFSVERPDGSNFTLKIRSTKLEDSAMYFCASSYTPRKDYGYTFGSGTRLTVV.

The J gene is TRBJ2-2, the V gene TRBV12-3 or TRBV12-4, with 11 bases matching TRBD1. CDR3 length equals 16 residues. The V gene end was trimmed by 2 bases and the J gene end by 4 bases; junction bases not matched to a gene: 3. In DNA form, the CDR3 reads TGTGCCAGCAGTTTATTGGGGACAGGGGGCACCGGGGAGCTGTTTTTT. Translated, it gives CASSLLGTGGTGELFF.

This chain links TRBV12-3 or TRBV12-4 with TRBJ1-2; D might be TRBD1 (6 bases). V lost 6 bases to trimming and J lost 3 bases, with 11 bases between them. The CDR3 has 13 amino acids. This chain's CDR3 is CASSQGFDYGYTF. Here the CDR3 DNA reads TGTGCCAGCAGCCAGGGGTTCGACTATGGCTACACCTTC.

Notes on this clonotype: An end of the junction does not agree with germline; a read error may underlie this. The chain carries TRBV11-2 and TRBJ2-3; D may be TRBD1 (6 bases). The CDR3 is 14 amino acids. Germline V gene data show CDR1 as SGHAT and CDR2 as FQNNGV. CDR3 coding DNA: TGTGCCAGCAGCTTAGAAGTGGTGACAGGTACGCAGTATTTT. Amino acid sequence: CASSLEVVTGTQYF.

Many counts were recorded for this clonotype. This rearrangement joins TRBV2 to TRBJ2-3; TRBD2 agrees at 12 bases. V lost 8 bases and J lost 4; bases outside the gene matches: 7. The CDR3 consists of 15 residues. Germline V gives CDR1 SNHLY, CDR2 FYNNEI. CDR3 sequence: CASSTSGGIADTQYF. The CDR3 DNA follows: TGTGCCAGCTCTACTAGCGGGGGGATAGCAGATACGCAGTATTTT.

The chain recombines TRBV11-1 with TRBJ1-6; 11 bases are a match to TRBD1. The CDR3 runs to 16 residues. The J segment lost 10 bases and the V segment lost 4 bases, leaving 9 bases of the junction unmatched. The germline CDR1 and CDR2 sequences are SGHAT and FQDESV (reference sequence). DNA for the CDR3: TGTGCCAGCAGCTCATACCCGGGACAGGGGGAATCACCCCTCCACTTT. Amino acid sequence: CASSSYPGQGESPLHF.

DNA for the CDR3: TGTGCCACCAGCAGAGATCGGAACGAAGAGACCCAGTACTTC. It codes for CATSRDRNEETQYF. This chain uses TRBV15 with TRBJ2-5; D remains ambiguous. The length of the CDR3 is 14 residues. The V gene's germline CDR1 is LNHNV and CDR2 YYDKDF (reference sequence). V lost 0 bases and J lost 3, with 8 bases in between.

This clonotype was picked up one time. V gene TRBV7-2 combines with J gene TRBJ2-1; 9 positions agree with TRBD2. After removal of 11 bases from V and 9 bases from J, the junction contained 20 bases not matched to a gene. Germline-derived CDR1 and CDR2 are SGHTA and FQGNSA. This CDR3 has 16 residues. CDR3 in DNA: TGTGCCGTCCTCGAAGGCGGGAGGGCCGAGTTAGGTGAGCAGTTCTTC. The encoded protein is CAVLEGGRAELGEQFF.

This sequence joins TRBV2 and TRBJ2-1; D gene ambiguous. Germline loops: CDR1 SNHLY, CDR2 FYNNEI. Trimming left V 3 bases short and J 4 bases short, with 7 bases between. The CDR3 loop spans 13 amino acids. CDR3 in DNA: TGTGCCAGCAGTGACGAGGTTTACAATGAGCAGTTCTTC. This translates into CASSDEVYNEQFF.

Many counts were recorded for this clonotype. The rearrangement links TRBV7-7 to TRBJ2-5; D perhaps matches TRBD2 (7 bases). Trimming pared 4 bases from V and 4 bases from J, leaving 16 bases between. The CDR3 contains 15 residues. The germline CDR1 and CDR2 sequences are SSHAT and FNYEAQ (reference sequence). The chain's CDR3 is CASSSRRGAGETQYF. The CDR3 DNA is TGTGCCAGCAGCTCCCGCCGGGGGGCGGGAGAGACCCAGTACTTC.